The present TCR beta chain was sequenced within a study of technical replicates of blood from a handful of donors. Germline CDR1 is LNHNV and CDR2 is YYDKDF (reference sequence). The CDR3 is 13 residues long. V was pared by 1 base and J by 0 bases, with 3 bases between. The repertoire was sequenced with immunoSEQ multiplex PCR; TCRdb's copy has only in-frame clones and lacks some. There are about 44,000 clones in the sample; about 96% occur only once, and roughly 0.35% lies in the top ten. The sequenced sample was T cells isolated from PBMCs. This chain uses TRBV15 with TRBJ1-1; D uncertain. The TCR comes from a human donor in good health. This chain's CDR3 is CATSRALNTEAFF. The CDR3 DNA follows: TGTGCCACCAGCAGAGCCTTGAACACTGAAGCTTTCTTT.